The clone carrying this T cell receptor beta chain was counted between two and nine times. The target antigen is unknown. Germline V gene data show CDR1 as SNHLY and CDR2 as FYNNEI. The germline V and J ends were trimmed by 7 bases and 7 bases, with 16 bases remaining between them. The CDR3 is 13 residues long. This specimen comes from a study of T cell repertoires in cytomegalovirus infection. Regarding the study as a whole: Frequencies of public TCR beta families were cumulated, and this identified carriers of CMV plus the relevant HLA.

TCRdb recomputed calls from the reads with MiXCR, one row per CDR3 protein. Altogether hundreds of thousands of distinct CDR3 sequences are present, 35% to 45% being singletons, with the ten largest covering around 2.8%. Sequences were obtained from PBMCs. This TCR derives from a human donor in good health (CMV status not recorded). Some clones in this sample may be carry-over from other donors' samples. The rearrangement joins TRBV2 to TRBJ1-2, with a weak D call TRBD1 (6 bases). The CDR3 DNA reads TGTGCCAGCACGCCGGGACGGGGGCCTGGCTACACCTTC. Protein product: CASTPGRGPGYTF.